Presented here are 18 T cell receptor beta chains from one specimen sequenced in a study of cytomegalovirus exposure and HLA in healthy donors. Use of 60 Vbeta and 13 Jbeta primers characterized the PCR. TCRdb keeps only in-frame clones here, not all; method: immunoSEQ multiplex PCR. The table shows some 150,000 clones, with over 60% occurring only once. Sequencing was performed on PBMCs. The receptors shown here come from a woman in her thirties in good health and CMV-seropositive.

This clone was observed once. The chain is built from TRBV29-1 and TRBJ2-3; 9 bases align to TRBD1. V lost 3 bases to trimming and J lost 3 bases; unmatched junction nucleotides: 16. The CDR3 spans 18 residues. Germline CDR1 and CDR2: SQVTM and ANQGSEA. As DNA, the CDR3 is TGCAGCGTTGACCGGGGACAGGGTACCGCCGGGGGAACAGATACGCAGTATTTT. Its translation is CSVDRGQGTAGGTDTQYF.

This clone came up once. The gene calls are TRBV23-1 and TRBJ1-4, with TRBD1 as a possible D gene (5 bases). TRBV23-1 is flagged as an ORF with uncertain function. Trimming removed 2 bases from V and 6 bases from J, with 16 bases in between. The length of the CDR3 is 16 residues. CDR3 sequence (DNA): TGCGCCAGCAGTCAAGAAGGACACGTATTCTATGAAAAACTGTTTTTT. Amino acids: CASSQEGHVFYEKLFF.

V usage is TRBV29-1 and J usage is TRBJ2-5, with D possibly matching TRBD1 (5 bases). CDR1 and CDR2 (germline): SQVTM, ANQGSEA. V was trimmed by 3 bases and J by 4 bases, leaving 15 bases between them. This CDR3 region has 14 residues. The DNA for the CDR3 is TGCAGCGTTGAGTGGCTGCTAAGGGGAGAGACCCAGTACTTC. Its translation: CSVEWLLRGETQYF.

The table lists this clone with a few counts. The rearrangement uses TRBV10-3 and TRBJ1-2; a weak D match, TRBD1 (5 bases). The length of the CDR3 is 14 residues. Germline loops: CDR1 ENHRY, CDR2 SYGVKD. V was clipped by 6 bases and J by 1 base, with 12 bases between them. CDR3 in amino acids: CAIRAVGGNYGYTF. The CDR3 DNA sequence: TGTGCCATCAGGGCGGTGGGGGGTAACTATGGCTACACCTTC.

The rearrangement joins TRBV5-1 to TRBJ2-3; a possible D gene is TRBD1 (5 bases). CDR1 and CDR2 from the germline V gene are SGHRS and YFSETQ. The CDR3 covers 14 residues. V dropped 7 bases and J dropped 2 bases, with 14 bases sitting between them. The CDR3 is CASSERGNTDTQYF. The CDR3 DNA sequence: TGCGCCAGCTCGGAAAGGGGCAACACAGATACGCAGTATTTT.

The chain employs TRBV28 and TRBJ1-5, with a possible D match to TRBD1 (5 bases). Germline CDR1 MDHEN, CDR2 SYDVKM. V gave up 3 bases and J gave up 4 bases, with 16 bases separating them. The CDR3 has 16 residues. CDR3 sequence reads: CASSFRGSARNQPQHF. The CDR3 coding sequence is TGTGCCAGCAGTTTTAGGGGCAGCGCACGAAATCAGCCCCAGCATTTT.

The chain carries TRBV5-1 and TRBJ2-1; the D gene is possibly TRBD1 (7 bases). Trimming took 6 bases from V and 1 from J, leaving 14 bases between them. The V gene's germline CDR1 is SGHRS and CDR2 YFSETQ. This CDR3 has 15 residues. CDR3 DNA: TGCGCCAGCATTAGGGACAGCGGGTCCTACAATGAGCAGTTCTTC. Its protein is CASIRDSGSYNEQFF.

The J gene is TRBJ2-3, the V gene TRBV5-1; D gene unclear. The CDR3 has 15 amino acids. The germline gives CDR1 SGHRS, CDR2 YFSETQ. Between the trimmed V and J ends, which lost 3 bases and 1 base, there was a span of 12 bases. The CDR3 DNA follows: TGCGCCAGCAGCTCGGGTCTCCCGGGCACAGATACGCAGTATTTT. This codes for CASSSGLPGTDTQYF.

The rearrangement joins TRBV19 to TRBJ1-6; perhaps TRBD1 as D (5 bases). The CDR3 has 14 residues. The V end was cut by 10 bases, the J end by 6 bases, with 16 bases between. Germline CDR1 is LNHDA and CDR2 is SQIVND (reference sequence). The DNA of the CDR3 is TGTGCCACCAGGCAGGCAGGGCTTAATTCACCCCTCCACTTT. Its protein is CATRQAGLNSPLHF. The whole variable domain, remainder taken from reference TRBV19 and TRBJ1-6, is DGGITQSPKYLFRKEGQNVTLSCEQNLNHDAMYWYRQDPGQGLRLIYYSQIVNDFQKGDIAEGYSVSREKKESFPLTVTSAQKNPTAFYLCATRQAGLNSPLHFGNGTRLTVT.

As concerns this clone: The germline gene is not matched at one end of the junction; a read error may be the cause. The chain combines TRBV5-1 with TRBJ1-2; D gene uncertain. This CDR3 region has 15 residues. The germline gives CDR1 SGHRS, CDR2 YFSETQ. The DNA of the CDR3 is TGCGCCAGCAGCTTGGAGGCAGCAACTAGCTATGTCTACACCTTC. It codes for CASSLEAATSYVYTF. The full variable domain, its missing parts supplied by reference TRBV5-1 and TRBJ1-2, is KAGVTQTPRYLIKTRGQQVTLSCSPISGHRSVSWYQQTPGQGLQFLFEYFSETQRNKGNFPGRFSGRQFSNSRSEMNVSTLELGDSALYLCASSLEAATSYVYTFGSGTRLTVV.

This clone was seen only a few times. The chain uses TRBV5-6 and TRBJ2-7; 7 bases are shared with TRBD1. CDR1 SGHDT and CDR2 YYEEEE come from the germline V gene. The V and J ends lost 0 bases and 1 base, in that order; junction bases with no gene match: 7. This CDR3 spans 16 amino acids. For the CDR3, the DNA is TGTGCCAGCAGCTTGGGGGCTGGACAGGTGTCCTACGAGCAGTACTTC. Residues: CASSLGAGQVSYEQYF.

The CDR3 loop is CASSLWSVNTEAFF. The CDR3 nucleotides are TGTGCCAGCAGTTTATGGTCAGTGAACACTGAAGCTTTCTTT. The chain combines TRBV28 with TRBJ1-1; D gene ambiguous. V was cut by 0 bases and J by 0 bases, with 5 bases left in between. The CDR3 runs 14 residues. CDR1 is MDHEN, CDR2 SYDVKM, per germline.

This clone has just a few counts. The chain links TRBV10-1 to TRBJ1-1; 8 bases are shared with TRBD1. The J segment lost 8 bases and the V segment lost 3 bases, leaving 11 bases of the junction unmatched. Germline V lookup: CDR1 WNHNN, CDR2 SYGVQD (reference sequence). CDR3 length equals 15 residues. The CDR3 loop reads CASSDNPLDREEAFF. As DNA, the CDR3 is TGCGCCAGCAGTGATAACCCTTTGGACAGGGAGGAAGCTTTCTTT.

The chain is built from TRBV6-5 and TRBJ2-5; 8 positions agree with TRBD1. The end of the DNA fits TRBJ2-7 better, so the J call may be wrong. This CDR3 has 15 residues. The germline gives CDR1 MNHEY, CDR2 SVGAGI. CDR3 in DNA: TGTGCCAGCAGCATCCTTTCCGGGACAGGTAACGAGCAGTACTTC. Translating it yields CASSILSGTGNEQYF.

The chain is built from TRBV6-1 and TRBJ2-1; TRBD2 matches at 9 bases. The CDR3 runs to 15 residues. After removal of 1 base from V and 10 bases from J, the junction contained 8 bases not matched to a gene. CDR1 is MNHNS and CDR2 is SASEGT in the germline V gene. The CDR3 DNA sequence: TGTGCCAGCAGTGAAGTAAGCGGGGGGCCGGGGGAGCAGTTCTTC. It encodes CASSEVSGGPGEQFF.

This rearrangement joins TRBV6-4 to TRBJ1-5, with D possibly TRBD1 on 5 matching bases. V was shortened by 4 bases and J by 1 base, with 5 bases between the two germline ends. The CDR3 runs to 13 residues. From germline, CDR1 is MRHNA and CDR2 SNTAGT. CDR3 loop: CASSAGSNQPQHF. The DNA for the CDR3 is TGTGCCAGCAGTGCAGGGAGCAATCAGCCCCAGCATTTT.

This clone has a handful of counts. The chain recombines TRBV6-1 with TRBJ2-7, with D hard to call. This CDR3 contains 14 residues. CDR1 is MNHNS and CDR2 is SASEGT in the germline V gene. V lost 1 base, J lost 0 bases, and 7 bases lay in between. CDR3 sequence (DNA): TGTGCCAGCAGTGAAGTGGGCAGCTCCTACGAGCAGTACTTC. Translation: CASSEVGSSYEQYF.

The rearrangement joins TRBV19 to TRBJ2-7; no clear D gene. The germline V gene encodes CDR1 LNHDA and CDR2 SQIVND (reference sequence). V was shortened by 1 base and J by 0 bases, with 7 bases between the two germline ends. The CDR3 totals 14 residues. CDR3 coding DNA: TGTGCCAGTAGTATAGTTGGAGTCTCCTACGAGCAGTACTTC. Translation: CASSIVGVSYEQYF.